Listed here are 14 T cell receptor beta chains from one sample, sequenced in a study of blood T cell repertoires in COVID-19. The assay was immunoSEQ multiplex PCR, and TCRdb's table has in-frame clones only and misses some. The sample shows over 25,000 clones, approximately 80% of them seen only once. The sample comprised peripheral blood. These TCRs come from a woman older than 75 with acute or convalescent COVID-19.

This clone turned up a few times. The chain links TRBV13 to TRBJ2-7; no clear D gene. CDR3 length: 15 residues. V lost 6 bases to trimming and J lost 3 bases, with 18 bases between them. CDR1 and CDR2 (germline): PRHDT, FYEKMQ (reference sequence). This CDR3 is CASRPRGANNYEQYF. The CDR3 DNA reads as TGTGCCAGCAGGCCACGAGGTGCAAACAACTACGAGCAGTACTTC.

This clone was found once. The CDR3: CASSKGRLAGFTDTQYF. CDR3 DNA sequence: TGTGCCAGCAGCAAAGGCAGGCTAGCGGGGTTCACAGATACGCAGTATTTT. The chain carries TRBV21-1 and TRBJ2-3; no check of the table's D call, TRBD2, against the DNA was made. TRBV21-1 is an annotated pseudogene. The CDR3 runs 17 residues.

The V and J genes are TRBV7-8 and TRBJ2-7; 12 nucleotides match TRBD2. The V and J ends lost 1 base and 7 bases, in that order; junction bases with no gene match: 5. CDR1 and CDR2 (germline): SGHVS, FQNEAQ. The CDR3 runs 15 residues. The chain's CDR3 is CASSLELAGGREQYF. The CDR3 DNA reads TGTGCCAGCAGCTTAGAACTAGCGGGGGGAAGGGAGCAGTACTTC.

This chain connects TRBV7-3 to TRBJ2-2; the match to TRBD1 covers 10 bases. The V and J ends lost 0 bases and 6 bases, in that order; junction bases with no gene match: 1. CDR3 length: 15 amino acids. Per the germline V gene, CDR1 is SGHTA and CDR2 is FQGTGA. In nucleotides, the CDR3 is TGTGCCAGCAGCTTAACCGGACAGGGGGCCGGGGAGCTGTTTTTT. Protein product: CASSLTGQGAGELFF.

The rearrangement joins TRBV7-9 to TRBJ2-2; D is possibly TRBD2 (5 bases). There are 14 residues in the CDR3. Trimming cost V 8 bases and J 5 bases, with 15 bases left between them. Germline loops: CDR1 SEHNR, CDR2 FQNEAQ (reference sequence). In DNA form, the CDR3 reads TGTGCCAGCGCCAAGGGCACGGGGACCGGGGAGCTGTTTTTT. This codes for CASAKGTGTGELFF.

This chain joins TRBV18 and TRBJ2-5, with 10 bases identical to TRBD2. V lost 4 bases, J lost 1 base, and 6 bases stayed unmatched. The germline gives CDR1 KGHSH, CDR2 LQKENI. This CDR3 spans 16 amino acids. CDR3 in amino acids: CASSRGLAAIQETQYF. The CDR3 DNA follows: TGTGCCAGCTCACGCGGACTAGCGGCTATCCAAGAGACCCAGTACTTC.

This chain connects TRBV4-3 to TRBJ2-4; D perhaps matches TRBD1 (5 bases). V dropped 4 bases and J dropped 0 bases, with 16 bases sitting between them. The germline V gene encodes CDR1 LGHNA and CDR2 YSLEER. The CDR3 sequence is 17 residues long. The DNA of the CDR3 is TGCGCCAGCAGCCGAGAACAGGTTACCGAAGCCAAAAACATTCAGTACTTC. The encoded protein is CASSREQVTEAKNIQYF.

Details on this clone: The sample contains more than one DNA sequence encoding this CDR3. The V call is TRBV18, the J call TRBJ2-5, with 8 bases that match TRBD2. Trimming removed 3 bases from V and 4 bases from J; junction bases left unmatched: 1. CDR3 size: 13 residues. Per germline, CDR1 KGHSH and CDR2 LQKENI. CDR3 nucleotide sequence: TGTGCCAGCTCACCTCTAGCGGGAGAGACCCAGTACTTC. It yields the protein CASSPLAGETQYF. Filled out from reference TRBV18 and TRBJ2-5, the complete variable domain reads NAGVMQNPRHLVRRRGQEARLRCSPMKGHSHVYWYRQLPEEGLKFMVYLQKENIIDESGMPKERFSAEFPKEGPSILRIQQVVRGDSAAYFCASSPLAGETQYFGPGTRLLVL.

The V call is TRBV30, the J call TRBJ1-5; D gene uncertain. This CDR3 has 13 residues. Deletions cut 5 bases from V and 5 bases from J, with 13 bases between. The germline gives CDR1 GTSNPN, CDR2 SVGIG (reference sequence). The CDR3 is CAWQPGPYQPQHF. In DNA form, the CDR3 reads TGTGCCTGGCAACCTGGCCCCTATCAGCCCCAGCATTTT.

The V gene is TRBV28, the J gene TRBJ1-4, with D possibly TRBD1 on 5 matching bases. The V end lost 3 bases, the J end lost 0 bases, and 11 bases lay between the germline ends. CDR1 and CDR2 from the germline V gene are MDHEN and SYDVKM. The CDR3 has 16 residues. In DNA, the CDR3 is TGTGCCAGCAGTTTCGCGGGGGAGGCAACTAATGAAAAACTGTTTTTT. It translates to CASSFAGEATNEKLFF. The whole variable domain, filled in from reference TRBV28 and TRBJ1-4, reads DVKVTQSSRYLVKRTGEKVFLECVQDMDHENMFWYRQDPGLGLRLIYFSYDVKMKEKGDIPEGYSVSREKKERFSLILESASTNQTSMYLCASSFAGEATNEKLFFGSGTQLSVL.

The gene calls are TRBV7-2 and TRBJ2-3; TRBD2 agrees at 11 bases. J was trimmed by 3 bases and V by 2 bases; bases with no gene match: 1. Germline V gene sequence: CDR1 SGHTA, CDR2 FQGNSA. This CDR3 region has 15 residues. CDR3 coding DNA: TGTGCCAGCAGCTTACTAGCGGGGGGTACAGATACGCAGTATTTT. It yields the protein CASSLLAGGTDTQYF.

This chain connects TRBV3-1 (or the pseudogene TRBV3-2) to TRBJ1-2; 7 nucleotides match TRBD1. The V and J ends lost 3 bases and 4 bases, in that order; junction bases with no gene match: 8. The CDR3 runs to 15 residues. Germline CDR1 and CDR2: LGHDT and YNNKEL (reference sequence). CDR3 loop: CASSHEGGRSYGYTF. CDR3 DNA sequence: TGTGCCAGCAGCCATGAAGGGGGCAGAAGCTATGGCTACACCTTC.

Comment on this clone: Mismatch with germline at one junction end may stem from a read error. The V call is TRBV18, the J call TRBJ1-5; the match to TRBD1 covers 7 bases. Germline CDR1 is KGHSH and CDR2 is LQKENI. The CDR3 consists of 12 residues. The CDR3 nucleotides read TGTGCCAGCTCACCACCGGGACAGCGCCAGCATTTT. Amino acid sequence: CASSPPGQRQHF.

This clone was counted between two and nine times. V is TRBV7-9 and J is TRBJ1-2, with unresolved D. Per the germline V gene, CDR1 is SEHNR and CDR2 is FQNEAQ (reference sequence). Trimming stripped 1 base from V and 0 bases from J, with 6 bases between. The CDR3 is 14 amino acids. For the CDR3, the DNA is TGTGCCAGCAGCTTAGGACTGTCTAACTATGGCTACACCTTC. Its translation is CASSLGLSNYGYTF.